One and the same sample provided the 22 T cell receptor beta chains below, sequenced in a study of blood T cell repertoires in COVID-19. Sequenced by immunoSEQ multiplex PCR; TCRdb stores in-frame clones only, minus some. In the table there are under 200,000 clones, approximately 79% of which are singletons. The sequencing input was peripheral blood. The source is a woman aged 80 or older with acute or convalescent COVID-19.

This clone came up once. Here the CDR3 reads CASSLVGGSPYYNEQFF. DNA for the CDR3: TGTGCCAGCAGCTTAGTGGGCGGGAGCCCCTACTACAATGAGCAGTTCTTC. V and J are TRBV7-2 and TRBJ2-1; 7 positions agree with TRBD2. J gave up 3 bases and V 1 base, and 9 bases lay outside the gene matches. The CDR3 runs 17 residues. In germline, CDR1 is SGHTA, CDR2 FQGNSA.

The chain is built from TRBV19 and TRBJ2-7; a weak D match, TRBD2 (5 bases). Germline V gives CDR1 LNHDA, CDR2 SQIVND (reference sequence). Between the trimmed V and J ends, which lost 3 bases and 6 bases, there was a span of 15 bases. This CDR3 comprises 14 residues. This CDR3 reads CASSMEVTYSEQYF. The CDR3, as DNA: TGTGCCAGTAGTATGGAGGTGACCTACTCCGAGCAGTACTTC.

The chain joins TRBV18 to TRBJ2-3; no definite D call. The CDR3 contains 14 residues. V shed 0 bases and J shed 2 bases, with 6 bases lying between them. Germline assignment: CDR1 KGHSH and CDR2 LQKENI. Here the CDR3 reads CASSPPTNTDTQYF. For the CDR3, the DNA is TGTGCCAGCTCACCACCTACAAACACAGATACGCAGTATTTT.

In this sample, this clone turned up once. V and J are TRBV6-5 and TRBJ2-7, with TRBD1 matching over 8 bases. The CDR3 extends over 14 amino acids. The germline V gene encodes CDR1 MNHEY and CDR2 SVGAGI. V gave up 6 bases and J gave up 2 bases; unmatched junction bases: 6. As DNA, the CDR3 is TGTGCCAGCAGGCCCGGACAGGGAACCTACGAGCAGTACTTC. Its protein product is CASRPGQGTYEQYF.

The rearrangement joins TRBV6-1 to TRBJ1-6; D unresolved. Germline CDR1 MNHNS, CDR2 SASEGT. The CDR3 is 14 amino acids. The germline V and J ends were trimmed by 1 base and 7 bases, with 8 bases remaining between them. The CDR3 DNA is TGTGCCAGCAGTGAAGGAAGCGAGAATTCACCCCTCCACTTT. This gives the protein CASSEGSENSPLHF.

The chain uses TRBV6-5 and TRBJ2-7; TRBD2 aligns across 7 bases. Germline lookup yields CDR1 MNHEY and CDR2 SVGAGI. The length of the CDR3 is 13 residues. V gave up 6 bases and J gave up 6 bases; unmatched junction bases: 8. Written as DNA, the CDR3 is TGTGCCAGCAGCCGATCGGGGGGTGGCGAGCAGTACTTC. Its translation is CASSRSGGGEQYF.

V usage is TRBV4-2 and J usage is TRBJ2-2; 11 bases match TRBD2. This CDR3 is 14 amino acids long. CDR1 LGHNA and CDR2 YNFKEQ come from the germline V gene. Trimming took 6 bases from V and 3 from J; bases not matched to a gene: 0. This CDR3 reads CASRLAGDTGELFF. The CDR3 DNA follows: TGTGCCAGCAGACTAGCGGGAGACACCGGGGAGCTGTTTTTT.

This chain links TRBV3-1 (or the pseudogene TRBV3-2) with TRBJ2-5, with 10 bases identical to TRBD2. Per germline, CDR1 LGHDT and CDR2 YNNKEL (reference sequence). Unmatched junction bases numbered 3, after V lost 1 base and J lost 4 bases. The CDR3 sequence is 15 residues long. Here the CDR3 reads CASSQVLAGPETQYF. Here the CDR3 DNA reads TGTGCCAGCAGCCAAGTACTAGCGGGACCAGAGACCCAGTACTTC.

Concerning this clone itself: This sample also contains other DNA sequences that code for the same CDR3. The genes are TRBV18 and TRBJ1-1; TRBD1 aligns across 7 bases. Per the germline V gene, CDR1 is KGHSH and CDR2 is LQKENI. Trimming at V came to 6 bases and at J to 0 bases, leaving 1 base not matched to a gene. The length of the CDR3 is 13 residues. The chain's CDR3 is CASSQGVNTEAFF. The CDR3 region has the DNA TGTGCCAGCTCCCAGGGGGTGAACACTGAAGCTTTCTTT.

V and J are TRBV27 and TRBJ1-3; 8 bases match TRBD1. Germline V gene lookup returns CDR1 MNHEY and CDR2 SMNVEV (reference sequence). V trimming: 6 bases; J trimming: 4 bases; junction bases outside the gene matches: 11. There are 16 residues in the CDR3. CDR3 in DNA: TGTGCCAGCAGCCCAGGCAGGGGGCCTCGGGGAAACACCATATATTTT. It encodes CASSPGRGPRGNTIYF.

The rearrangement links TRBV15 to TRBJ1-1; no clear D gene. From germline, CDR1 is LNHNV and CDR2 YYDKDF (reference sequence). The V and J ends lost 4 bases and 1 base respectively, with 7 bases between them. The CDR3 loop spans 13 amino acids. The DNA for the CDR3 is TGTGCCACCAGCAAAGATCGGAACACTGAAGCTTTCTTT. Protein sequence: CATSKDRNTEAFF.

This CDR3 is CASSPGLPSTDTQYF. In nucleotides, the CDR3 is TGTGCCAGCAGCCCCGGACTACCTAGCACAGATACGCAGTATTTT. The chain joins TRBV6-5 to TRBJ2-3; maybe TRBD2 (6 bases). The germline CDR1 and CDR2 sequences are MNHEY and SVGAGI. Trimming removed 6 bases at V and 0 bases at J, with 13 bases between. The CDR3 spans 15 residues.

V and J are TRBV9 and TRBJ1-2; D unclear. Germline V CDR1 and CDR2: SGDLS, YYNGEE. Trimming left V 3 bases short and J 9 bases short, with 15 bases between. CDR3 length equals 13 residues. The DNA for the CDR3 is TGTGCCAGCAGCGCCGGACTCTTCGGGAGCTACACCTTC. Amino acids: CASSAGLFGSYTF.

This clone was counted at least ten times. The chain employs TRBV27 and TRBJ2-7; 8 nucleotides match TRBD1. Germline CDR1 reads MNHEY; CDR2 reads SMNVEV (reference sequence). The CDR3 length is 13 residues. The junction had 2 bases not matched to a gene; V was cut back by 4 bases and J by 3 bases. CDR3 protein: CASSSGGFYEQYF. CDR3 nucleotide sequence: TGTGCCAGCAGTTCAGGGGGCTTCTACGAGCAGTACTTC.

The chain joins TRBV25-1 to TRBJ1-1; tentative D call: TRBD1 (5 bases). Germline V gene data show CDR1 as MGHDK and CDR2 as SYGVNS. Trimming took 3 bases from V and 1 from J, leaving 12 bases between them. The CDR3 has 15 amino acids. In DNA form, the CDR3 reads TGTGCCAGCAGTGACCCCGGGACTGGGAACACTGAAGCTTTCTTT. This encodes CASSDPGTGNTEAFF. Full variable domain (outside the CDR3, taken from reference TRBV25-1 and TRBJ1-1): EADIYQTPRYLVIGTGKKITLECSQTMGHDKMYWYQQDPGMELHLIHYSYGVNSTEKGDLSSESTVSRIRTEHFPLTLESARPSHTSQYLCASSDPGTGNTEAFFGQGTRLTVV.

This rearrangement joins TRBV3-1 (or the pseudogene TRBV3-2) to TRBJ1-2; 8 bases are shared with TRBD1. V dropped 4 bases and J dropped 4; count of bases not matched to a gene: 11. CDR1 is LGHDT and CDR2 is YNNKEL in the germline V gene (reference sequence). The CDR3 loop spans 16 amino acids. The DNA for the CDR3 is TGTGCCAGCAGCCCAGAAACACCCGGACAGGGCTATGGCTACACCTTC. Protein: CASSPETPGQGYGYTF.

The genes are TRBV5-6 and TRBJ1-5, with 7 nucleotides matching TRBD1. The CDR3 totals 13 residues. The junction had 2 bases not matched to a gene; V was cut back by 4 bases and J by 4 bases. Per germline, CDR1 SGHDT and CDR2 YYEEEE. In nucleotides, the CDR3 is TGTGCCAGCAGCCAACAGGGGAATCAGCCCCAGCATTTT. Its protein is CASSQQGNQPQHF.

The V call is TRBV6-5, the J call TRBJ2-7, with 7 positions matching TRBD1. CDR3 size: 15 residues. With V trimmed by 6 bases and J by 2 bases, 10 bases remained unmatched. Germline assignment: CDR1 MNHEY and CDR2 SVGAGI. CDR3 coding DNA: TGTGCCAGCAGACCTTCCGGGACAGACACCTACGAGCAGTACTTC. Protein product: CASRPSGTDTYEQYF.

The CDR3 DNA reads as TGCAGTGCTAGTCTCAGGGGAAATTCACCCCTCCACTTT. This codes for CSASLRGNSPLHF. The gene calls are TRBV20-1 and TRBJ1-6, with D tentatively TRBD1 (6 bases). This CDR3 is built from 13 residues. V lost 3 bases to trimming and J lost 7 bases, with 10 bases between them. CDR1 and CDR2 (germline): DFQATT, SNEGSKA (reference sequence).

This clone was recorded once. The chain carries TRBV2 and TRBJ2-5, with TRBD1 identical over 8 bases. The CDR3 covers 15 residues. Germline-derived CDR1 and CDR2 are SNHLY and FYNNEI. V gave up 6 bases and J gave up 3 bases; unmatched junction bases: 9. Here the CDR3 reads CASRQDRVGKETQYF. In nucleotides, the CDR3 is TGTGCCAGCAGACAGGACAGGGTGGGCAAAGAGACCCAGTACTTC.

The CDR3 here is CASSRETSGSRTDTQYF. Written as DNA, the CDR3 is TGTGCCAGCAGCCGAGAGACTAGCGGGAGTAGAACAGATACGCAGTATTTT. V and J are TRBV27 and TRBJ2-3; 12 bases align to TRBD2. V shed 6 bases, J shed 3 bases, and the junction held 10 bases outside the gene matches. CDR1 and CDR2 (germline): MNHEY, SMNVEV (reference sequence). CDR3 length equals 17 residues.

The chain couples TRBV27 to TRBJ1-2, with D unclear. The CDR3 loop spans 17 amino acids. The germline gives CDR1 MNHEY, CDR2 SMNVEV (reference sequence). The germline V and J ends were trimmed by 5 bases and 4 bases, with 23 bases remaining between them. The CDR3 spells CASSASLEYLVSYGYTF. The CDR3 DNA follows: TGTGCCAGCAGTGCGTCTCTAGAGTATCTAGTTTCCTATGGCTACACCTTC.